The 2 T cell receptor beta chains listed next were all sequenced from one sample in a study of blood T cell repertoires in COVID-19. Method: immunoSEQ multiplex PCR; TCRdb's copy keeps in-frame clones and lacks some. The data hold 200,000 to 250,000 clones, with approximately 80% observed a single time. Material: peripheral blood. The receptors derive from a woman aged 50 to 60 with acute or convalescent COVID-19.

This clone has only one observation. J is TRBJ2-7 and V is TRBV11-2, with 11 bases fitting TRBD1. The trim removed 5 bases at V and 0 bases at J, leaving 6 bases unmatched. This CDR3 spans 16 amino acids. Looked up from germline, CDR1 is SGHAT and CDR2 is FQNNGV. The CDR3 sequence is CASSRAGTGGSYEQYF. In nucleotides, the CDR3 is TGTGCCAGCAGCCGAGCGGGGACAGGGGGCTCCTACGAGCAGTACTTC.

This chain connects TRBV10-3 to TRBJ1-5; D call uncertain. Germline-derived CDR1 and CDR2 are ENHRY and SYGVKD. The ends were cut back, 3 bases at V and 3 bases at J, with 9 bases in the middle. CDR3 length: 14 amino acids. CDR3 bases: TGTGCCATCAGTGATCGCGGGGTCAATCAGCCCCAGCATTTT. Encoded protein: CAISDRGVNQPQHF.